The subject of this entry is one T cell receptor beta chain. The data belong to a study of T cell changes during pregnancy in multiple sclerosis. The CDR3 has 14 residues. CDR1 and CDR2 (germline): LGHNT, FRNRAP. Between the trimmed V and J ends, which lost 3 bases and 6 bases, there was a span of 14 bases. This table comes from immunoSEQ multiplex PCR, and its TCRdb copy is limited to in-frame clones, with some not included. The sample has 35,000 to 50,000 clones, about 88% seen once. The material sequenced was CD4+ T cells from peripheral blood mononuclear cells, taken in the second trimester of pregnancy. The chain carries TRBV12-5 and TRBJ1-1, with D possibly TRBD1 on 6 matching bases. The sequence derives from a female donor with multiple sclerosis, enrolled in a pregnancy study. DNA for the CDR3: TGTGCTAGTGGTTTTTCTTCACAGGGAGCTGAAGCTTTCTTT. This gives the protein CASGFSSQGAEAFF.